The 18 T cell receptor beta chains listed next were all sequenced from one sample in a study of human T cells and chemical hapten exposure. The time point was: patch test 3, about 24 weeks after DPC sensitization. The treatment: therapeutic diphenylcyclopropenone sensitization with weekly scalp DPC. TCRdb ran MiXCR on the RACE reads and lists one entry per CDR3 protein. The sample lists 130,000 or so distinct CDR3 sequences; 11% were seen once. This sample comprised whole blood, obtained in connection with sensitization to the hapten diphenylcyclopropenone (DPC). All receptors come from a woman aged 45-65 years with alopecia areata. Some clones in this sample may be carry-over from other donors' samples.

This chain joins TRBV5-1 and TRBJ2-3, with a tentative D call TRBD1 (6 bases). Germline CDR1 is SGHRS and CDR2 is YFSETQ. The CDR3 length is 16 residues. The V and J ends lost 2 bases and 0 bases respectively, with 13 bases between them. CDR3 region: CASSFEGQGSTDTQYF. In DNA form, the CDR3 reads TGCGCCAGCAGCTTCGAAGGGCAGGGGAGCACAGATACGCAGTATTTT.

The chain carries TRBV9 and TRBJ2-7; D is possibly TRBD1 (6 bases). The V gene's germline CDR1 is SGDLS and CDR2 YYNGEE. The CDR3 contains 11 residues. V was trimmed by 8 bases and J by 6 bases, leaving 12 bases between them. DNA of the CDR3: TGTGCCAGTTCACAGGGCGGCGAGCAGTACTTC. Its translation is CASSQGGEQYF.

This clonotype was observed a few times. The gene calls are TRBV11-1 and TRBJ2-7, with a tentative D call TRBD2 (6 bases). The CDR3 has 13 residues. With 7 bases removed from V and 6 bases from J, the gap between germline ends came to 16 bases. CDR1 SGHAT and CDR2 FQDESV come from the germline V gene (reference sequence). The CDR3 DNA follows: TGTGCCAGCACCCTAGTGCGGGGAGGCGAGCAGTACTTC. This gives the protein CASTLVRGGEQYF.

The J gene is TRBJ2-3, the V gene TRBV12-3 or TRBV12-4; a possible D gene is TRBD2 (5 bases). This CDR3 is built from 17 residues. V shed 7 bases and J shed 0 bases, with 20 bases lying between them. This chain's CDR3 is CASTAHPGGSSTDTQYF. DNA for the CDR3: TGTGCCAGCACCGCCCACCCGGGCGGGTCCAGCACAGATACGCAGTATTTT.

The CDR3 DNA reads as TGTGCCAGCAGCTCCCAGGGGGGGGCGACTAGCGGGCCGCGCAATGAGCAGTTCTTC. Amino acid sequence: CASSSQGGATSGPRNEQFF. The rearrangement links TRBV11-2 to TRBJ2-1; 10 positions agree with TRBD2. The junction had 18 bases not matched to a gene; V was cut back by 4 bases and J by 6 bases. The CDR3 has 19 amino acids. Per germline, CDR1 SGHAT and CDR2 FQNNGV.

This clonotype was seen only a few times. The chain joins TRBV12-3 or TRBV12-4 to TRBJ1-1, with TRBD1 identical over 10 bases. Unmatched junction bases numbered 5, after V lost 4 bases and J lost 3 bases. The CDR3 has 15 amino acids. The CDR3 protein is CASSSGTGDHTEAFF. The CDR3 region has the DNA TGTGCCAGCAGTTCCGGGACAGGGGACCACACTGAAGCTTTCTTT.

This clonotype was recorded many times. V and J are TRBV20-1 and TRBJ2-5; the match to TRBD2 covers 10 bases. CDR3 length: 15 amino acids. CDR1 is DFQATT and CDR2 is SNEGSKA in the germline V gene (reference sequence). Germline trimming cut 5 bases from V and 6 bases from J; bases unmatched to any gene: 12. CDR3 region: CSAQKASGSSKTQYF. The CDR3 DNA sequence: TGCAGTGCTCAAAAGGCTAGCGGGAGTTCGAAGACCCAGTACTTC.

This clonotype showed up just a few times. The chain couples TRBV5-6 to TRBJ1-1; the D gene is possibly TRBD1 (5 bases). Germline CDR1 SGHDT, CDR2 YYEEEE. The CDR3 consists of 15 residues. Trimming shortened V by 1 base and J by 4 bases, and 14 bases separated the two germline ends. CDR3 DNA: TGTGCCAGCAGCTTGTTCAGGGTCGGGGGCACTGAAGCTTTCTTT. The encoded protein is CASSLFRVGGTEAFF. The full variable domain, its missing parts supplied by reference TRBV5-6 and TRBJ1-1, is DAGVTQSPTHLIKTRGQQVTLRCSPKSGHDTVSWYQQALGQGPQFIFQYYEEEERQRGNFPDRFSGHQFPNYSSELNVNALLLGDSALYLCASSLFRVGGTEAFFGQGTRLTVV.

DNA of the CDR3: TGTGCCAGCAGCTTAGAGGCAGGGGGGTCCTACAATGAGCAGTTCTTC. Translated: CASSLEAGGSYNEQFF. The gene calls are TRBV7-8 and TRBJ2-1; D is possibly TRBD1 (7 bases). The ends were cut back, 1 base at V and 1 base at J, with 11 bases in the middle. CDR1 is SGHVS, CDR2 FQNEAQ, per germline. There are 16 residues in the CDR3.

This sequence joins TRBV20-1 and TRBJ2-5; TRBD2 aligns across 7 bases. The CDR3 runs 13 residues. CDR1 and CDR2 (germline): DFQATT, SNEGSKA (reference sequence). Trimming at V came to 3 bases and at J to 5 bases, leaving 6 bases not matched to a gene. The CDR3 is CSARVVGGETQYF. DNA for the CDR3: TGCAGTGCTAGGGTTGTGGGGGGGGAGACCCAGTACTTC.

The CDR3 sequence is CASSFVGGGSTDTQYF. The CDR3 DNA reads TGTGCCAGCAGTTTTGTCGGCGGGGGTAGCACAGATACGCAGTATTTT. The chain employs TRBV28 and TRBJ2-3, with 7 bases lining up with TRBD2. CDR1 is MDHEN, CDR2 SYDVKM, per germline. J gave up 0 bases and V 3 bases, and 6 bases lay outside the gene matches. CDR3 size: 16 residues.

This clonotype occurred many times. The CDR3 nucleotides are TGTGCCAGCAGTTACTCGACGGGCGAGACCCAGTACTTC. Translating gives CASSYSTGETQYF. The chain is built from TRBV6-5 and TRBJ2-5; no firm D call. There are 13 residues in the CDR3. The V gene lost 0 bases and the J gene lost 5 bases, with 7 bases spanning the gap. From germline, CDR1 is MNHEY and CDR2 SVGAGI.

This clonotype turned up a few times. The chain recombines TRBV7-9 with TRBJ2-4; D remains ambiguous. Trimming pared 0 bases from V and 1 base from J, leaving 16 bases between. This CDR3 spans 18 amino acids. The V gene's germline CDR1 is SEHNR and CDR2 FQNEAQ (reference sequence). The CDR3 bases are TGTGCCAGCAGCTTAGCCCCTCCCAGTACTATCGCCAAAAACATTCAGTACTTC. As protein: CASSLAPPSTIAKNIQYF.

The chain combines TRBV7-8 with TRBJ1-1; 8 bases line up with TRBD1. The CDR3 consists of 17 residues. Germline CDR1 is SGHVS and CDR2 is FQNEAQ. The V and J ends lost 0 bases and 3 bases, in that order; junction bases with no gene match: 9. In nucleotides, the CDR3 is TGTGCCAGCAGCTTAGCGGGGACAGGAGGGTGTGACACTGAAGCTTTCTTT. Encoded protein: CASSLAGTGGCDTEAFF.

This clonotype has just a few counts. CDR3 bases: TGTGCCAGCAGCCCCTACGGTGATGAGCAGTTCTTC. It encodes CASSPYGDEQFF. V is TRBV3-1 and J is TRBJ2-1; D uncertain. The CDR3 has 12 amino acids. V was cut by 4 bases and J by 8 bases, with 9 bases left in between. Per the germline V gene, CDR1 is LGHDT and CDR2 is YNNKEL (reference sequence).

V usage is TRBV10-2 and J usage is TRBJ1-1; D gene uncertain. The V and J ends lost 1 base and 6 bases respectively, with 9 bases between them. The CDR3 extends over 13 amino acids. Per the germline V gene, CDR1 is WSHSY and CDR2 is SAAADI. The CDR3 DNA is TGCGCCAGCAGTGAGTGGCAGACCTCTGAAGCTTTCTTT. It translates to CASSEWQTSEAFF.

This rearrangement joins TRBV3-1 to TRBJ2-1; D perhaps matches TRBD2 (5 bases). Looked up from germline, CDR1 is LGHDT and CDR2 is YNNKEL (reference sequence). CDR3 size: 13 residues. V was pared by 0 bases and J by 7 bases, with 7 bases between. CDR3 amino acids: CASSQDWRNEQFF. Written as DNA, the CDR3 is TGTGCCAGCAGCCAAGATTGGAGGAATGAGCAGTTCTTC.

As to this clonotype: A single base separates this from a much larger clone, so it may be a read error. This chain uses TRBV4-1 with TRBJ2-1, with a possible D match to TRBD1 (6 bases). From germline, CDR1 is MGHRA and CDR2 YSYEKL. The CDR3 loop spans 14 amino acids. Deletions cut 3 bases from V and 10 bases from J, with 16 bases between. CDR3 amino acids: CASSQDRLRLEQFF. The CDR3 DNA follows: TGCGCCAGCAGCCAGGACAGACTAAGGTTGGAGCAGTTCTTC.